This entry concerns a single TCR beta chain. The antigen remains unidentified. These data belong to a study of vaccination and CD4 T cells after COVID-19. In the study overall: In culture, cells were exposed to overlapping spike peptides from SARS-CoV-2, HCoV-NL63, HCoV-OC43 and HCoV-229E. Each of the control cultures got a CEFX pool, an HIV-1 Nef pool, or no peptide.

Sequencing of the DNA from cultured CD4+ T cells was carried out with the Oncomine TCR Beta short-read assay. Extraction of genomic DNA was performed on cultured CD4+ T cells. A single record per CDR3 protein comes from TCRdb applying MiXCR to the PCR reads. The sample has over 14,000 distinct CDR3 sequences, roughly 51% seen once. Treatment here: approximately nine-day PBMC culture with coronavirus spike peptide pools or control peptides (ViraFEST assay). This CDR3 contains 17 residues. Germline CDR1 SGHAT, CDR2 FQNNGV. V lost 3 bases and J lost 9, with 25 bases in between. This rearrangement joins TRBV11-2 to TRBJ2-3, with D tentatively TRBD2 (7 bases). Source material: CD4+ T cells from blood, cultured in vitro. This TCR came from a human donor who had recovered from COVID-19. The CDR3 sequence: CASSFRGATRPQETQYF. CDR3 bases: TGTGCCAGCAGCTTCCGGGGGGCCACCCGCCCTCAGGAAACGCAGTATTTT.